The 11 T cell receptor beta chains below come from one sample, sequenced in a study of a mutant IDH1 vaccine in newly diagnosed glioma. Time point indicated: week 47, end of study. The content of each vaccine dose was 300 ug of mutant IDH1 20-mer peptide, and topical imiquimod accompanied it. These TCRs' antigens remain unknown. Here immunoSEQ multiplex PCR was the method, and the copy in TCRdb shows in-frame clones only, minus some. Of 56,000 or so clones in the sample, over 70% were seen once. Source: PBMCs, taken from a glioma patient whose treatment included an IDH1 peptide vaccine. Receptor source: a man aged 45-60 years with glioma.

The J gene is TRBJ1-2, the V gene TRBV18; perhaps TRBD1 as D (6 bases). Germline lookup yields CDR1 KGHSH and CDR2 LQKENI. Trimming cost V 3 bases and J 4 bases, with 12 bases left between them. The length of the CDR3 is 14 residues. CDR3 loop: CASSPPGHVYGYTF. In DNA, the CDR3 is TGTGCCAGCTCACCCCCGGGACACGTCTATGGCTACACCTTC.

This chain's CDR3 is CASNRGLAKNIQYF. The CDR3, as DNA: TGTGCCAGCAACAGGGGGTTAGCCAAAAACATTCAGTACTTC. V gene TRBV6-1 combines with J gene TRBJ2-4; 8 bases map to TRBD1. Trimming at V came to 7 bases and at J to 0 bases, leaving 2 bases not matched to a gene. Germline values: CDR1 MNHNS, CDR2 SASEGT. This CDR3 is built from 14 residues.

The J gene is TRBJ2-7, the V gene TRBV7-2; a weak D match, TRBD2 (6 bases). The CDR3 totals 12 residues. CDR1 and CDR2 (germline): SGHTA, FQGNSA. With 4 bases removed from V and 5 bases from J, the gap between germline ends came to 9 bases. CDR3 nucleotide sequence: TGTGCCAGCAGCTCGGGACTCCACGAGCAGTACTTC. Amino acids: CASSSGLHEQYF.

V gene TRBV30 combines with J gene TRBJ2-5, with 13 bases aligning to TRBD2. The CDR3 is 15 amino acids. V trimming: 1 base; J trimming: 2 bases; junction bases outside the gene matches: 1. Per the germline V gene, CDR1 is GTSNPN and CDR2 is SVGIG (reference sequence). The CDR3 here is CAWSAGLAGQETQYF. The CDR3, as DNA: TGTGCCTGGAGTGCGGGACTAGCGGGGCAAGAGACCCAGTACTTC.

The genes are TRBV18 and TRBJ2-2, with no clear D. The CDR3 consists of 14 residues. Between the trimmed V and J ends, which lost 2 bases and 0 bases, there was a span of 4 bases. The germline CDR1 and CDR2 sequences are KGHSH and LQKENI. CDR3 in amino acids: CASSPNSNTGELFF. CDR3 sequence (DNA): TGTGCCAGCTCACCAAATTCGAACACCGGGGAGCTGTTTTTT. Full variable domain (remainder filled in from reference TRBV18 and TRBJ2-2): NAGVMQNPRHLVRRRGQEARLRCSPMKGHSHVYWYRQLPEEGLKFMVYLQKENIIDESGMPKERFSAEFPKEGPSILRIQQVVRGDSAAYFCASSPNSNTGELFFGEGSRLTVL.

The gene calls are TRBV7-6 and TRBJ2-5; weak D call: TRBD1 (5 bases). The CDR3 contains 12 residues. Per germline, CDR1 SGHVS and CDR2 FNYEAQ. With 8 bases removed from V and 2 bases from J, the gap between germline ends came to 9 bases. The CDR3 bases are TGTGCCAGCGTAGACAGTCAAGAGACCCAGTACTTC. Protein product: CASVDSQETQYF. Using reference TRBV7-6 and TRBJ2-5 for the parts outside the CDR3, the full variable domain is GAGVSQSPRYKVTKRGQDVALRCDPISGHVSLYWYRQALGQGPEFLTYFNYEAQQDKSGLPNDRFSAERPEGSISTLTIQRTEQRDSAMYRCASVDSQETQYFGPGTRLLVL.

This clone was counted only a few times. The chain joins TRBV30 to TRBJ1-2; tentative D call: TRBD1 (6 bases). Germline CDR1 is GTSNPN and CDR2 is SVGIG (reference sequence). This CDR3 is 12 amino acids long. V was shortened by 0 bases and J by 7 bases, with 9 bases between the two germline ends. The CDR3 bases are TGTGCCTGGAGTGTTGGGGGCTTTGGCTACACCTTC. Its protein product is CAWSVGGFGYTF.

V and J are TRBV5-8 and TRBJ1-3, with D unresolved. CDR3 size: 16 residues. V was shortened by 2 bases and J by 0 bases, with 12 bases between the two germline ends. Germline V lookup: CDR1 SGHTS, CDR2 YDEGEE. The chain's CDR3 is CASSFNGPLSGNTIYF. The CDR3 region has the DNA TGTGCCAGCAGCTTCAACGGGCCTCTCTCTGGAAACACCATATATTTT. The variable domain in full, completed from reference TRBV5-8 and TRBJ1-3, reads EAGVTQSPTHLIKTRGQQATLRCSPISGHTSVYWYQQALGLGLQFLLWYDEGEERNRGNFPPRFSGRQFPNYSSELNVNALELEDSALYLCASSFNGPLSGNTIYFGEGSWLTVV.

This chain uses TRBV27 with TRBJ2-5, with D unresolved. Germline V gene sequence: CDR1 MNHEY, CDR2 SMNVEV (reference sequence). V was trimmed by 4 bases and J by 2 bases, leaving 8 bases between them. This CDR3 contains 13 residues. CDR3 region: CASSWKGQETQYF. DNA of the CDR3: TGTGCCAGCAGTTGGAAGGGTCAAGAGACCCAGTACTTC.

This clone was counted between two and nine times. The chain is built from TRBV5-1 and TRBJ1-3; no clear D. Per the germline V gene, CDR1 is SGHRS and CDR2 is YFSETQ. The V end lost 5 bases, the J end lost 3 bases, and 9 bases lay between the germline ends. The CDR3 covers 13 residues. DNA of the CDR3: TGCGCCAGCAGTCCCCTAGTTGGAAACACCATATATTTT. It specifies CASSPLVGNTIYF.

This rearrangement joins TRBV9 to TRBJ1-2; 11 positions agree with TRBD1. CDR1 and CDR2 from the germline V gene are SGDLS and YYNGEE. The trim removed 4 bases at V and 7 bases at J, leaving 21 bases unmatched. The CDR3 is 19 residues long. The CDR3 DNA is TGTGCCAGCAGCTCCAACCCCGGACAGGGGGCCAGTCAGTTATTTGGCTACACCTTC. Translation: CASSSNPGQGASQLFGYTF.